The 19 T cell receptor beta chains below come from one sample, sequenced in a study of shared clonotypes between healthy human individuals. Some clones are missing from TCRdb's copy, which holds only in-frame ones; the method was immunoSEQ multiplex PCR. The data hold roughly 760,000 clones, with roughly 70% observed a single time. Sequencing input: memory CD4+ T cells sorted from blood. Subset: CD45RA-negative fraction. The receptors were gathered from a woman aged 25-40 years in good health.

The rearrangement joins TRBV28 to TRBJ1-1; 12 bases fit TRBD1. This CDR3 comprises 16 residues. With 2 bases clipped from V and 4 bases from J, the junction kept 5 bases outside the gene matches. CDR1 is MDHEN and CDR2 is SYDVKM in the germline V gene. CDR3 nucleotide sequence: TGTGCCAGCAGTTTAGTAACGGGACAGGGGGCCACTGAAGCTTTCTTT. Protein: CASSLVTGQGATEAFF.

This clone has a handful of counts. The chain links TRBV5-1 to TRBJ1-2; 7 nucleotides align to TRBD1. With V trimmed by 4 bases and J by 2 bases, 14 bases remained unmatched. CDR1 and CDR2 from the germline V gene are SGHRS and YFSETQ. There are 17 residues in the CDR3. In DNA, the CDR3 is TGCGCCAGCAGCCTCCTTGGTGGGACAGACCTAAACTATGGCTACACCTTC. It translates to CASSLLGGTDLNYGYTF.

This clone was counted a single time. The chain is built from TRBV9 and TRBJ2-5; weak D call: TRBD2 (6 bases). CDR1 and CDR2 (germline): SGDLS, YYNGEE. Between the trimmed V and J ends, which lost 0 bases and 5 bases, there was a span of 11 bases. The CDR3 spans 14 residues. Here the CDR3 DNA reads TGTGCCAGCAGCGTAGGGGGCGGGATGGAGACCCAGTACTTC. Its protein product is CASSVGGGMETQYF. Combining the CDR3 with reference TRBV9 and TRBJ2-5 gives the whole variable domain DSGVTQTPKHLITATGQRVTLRCSPRSGDLSVYWYQQSLDQGLQFLIQYYNGEERAKGNILERFSAQQFPDLHSELNLSSLELGDSALYFCASSVGGGMETQYFGPGTRLLVL.

The chain employs TRBV5-1 and TRBJ2-3, with 10 nucleotides matching TRBD2. Looked up from germline, CDR1 is SGHRS and CDR2 is YFSETQ. V shed 7 bases, J shed 4 bases, and the junction held 12 bases outside the gene matches. The CDR3 length is 16 residues. The CDR3: CASSAQAGGQSDTQYF. In nucleotides, the CDR3 is TGCGCCAGCTCAGCTCAAGCGGGAGGGCAATCAGATACGCAGTATTTT.

The genes are TRBV28 and TRBJ2-4, with 7 bases fitting TRBD1. CDR3 length equals 17 residues. Unmatched junction bases numbered 15, after V lost 5 bases and J lost 5 bases. CDR1 MDHEN and CDR2 SYDVKM come from the germline V gene. The CDR3 loop reads CASSPPPGTVYENIQYF. The CDR3, as DNA: TGTGCCAGCAGTCCTCCACCAGGGACAGTTTACGAAAACATTCAGTACTTC.

The rearrangement uses TRBV2 and TRBJ2-5, with D perhaps TRBD2 (6 bases). The V end lost 7 bases, the J end lost 2 bases, and 14 bases lay between the germline ends. Germline loops: CDR1 SNHLY, CDR2 FYNNEI. This CDR3 region has 14 residues. The CDR3 region has the DNA TGTGCCAGCATGAGGTTTAGCGGACAAGAGACCCAGTACTTC. Residues: CASMRFSGQETQYF.

This clone appeared many times. This chain uses TRBV7-7 with TRBJ1-1; D ambiguous. Germline values: CDR1 SSHAT, CDR2 FNYEAQ (reference sequence). V gave up 5 bases and J gave up 0 bases, with 7 bases separating them. The CDR3 has 13 residues. The CDR3 region has the DNA TGTGCCAGCAGCCAAACCCTGAACACTGAAGCTTTCTTT. It yields the protein CASSQTLNTEAFF.

This clone was counted once. The chain joins TRBV4-1 to TRBJ2-1; D uncertain. Germline V gives CDR1 MGHRA, CDR2 YSYEKL. This CDR3 is built from 15 residues. V lost 4 bases and J 0 bases, leaving 10 bases between the germline ends. The CDR3: CASSLYQDSYNEQFF. CDR3 in DNA: TGCGCCAGCAGCCTCTATCAAGACTCCTACAATGAGCAGTTCTTC.

The genes are TRBV6-9 and TRBJ2-6, with TRBD2 as a possible D gene (5 bases). Trimming removed 5 bases from V and 5 bases from J, with 16 bases in between. The CDR3 consists of 16 residues. Germline V lookup: CDR1 MNHGY, CDR2 SVAAGI. The CDR3 nucleotides read TGTGCCAGCAGTCCTGGGAGACAAAGTCGGGCCAACGTCCTGACTTTC. It yields the protein CASSPGRQSRANVLTF.

This chain connects TRBV5-1 to TRBJ1-4, with TRBD1 matching 8 bases. The germline CDR1 and CDR2 sequences are SGHRS and YFSETQ. The CDR3 length is 14 residues. After removal of 2 bases from V and 7 bases from J, the junction contained 4 bases not matched to a gene. CDR3 loop: CASSLGQGFEKLFF. The CDR3 coding sequence is TGCGCCAGCAGCTTAGGACAGGGCTTTGAAAAACTGTTTTTT.

This chain uses TRBV19 with TRBJ1-1; perhaps TRBD1 as D (6 bases). Germline V CDR1 and CDR2: LNHDA, SQIVND (reference sequence). CDR3 length: 14 amino acids. With 4 bases removed from V and 6 bases from J, the gap between germline ends came to 15 bases. The CDR3 bases are TGTGCCAGTAGTACCACAGGGTTAAGCCCTGAAGCTTTCTTT. It specifies CASSTTGLSPEAFF.

The rearrangement uses TRBV10-1 and TRBJ2-2; D might be TRBD1 (7 bases). CDR3 length equals 15 residues. Deletions cut 3 bases from V and 4 bases from J, with 12 bases between. CDR1 and CDR2 (germline): WNHNN, SYGVQD (reference sequence). The CDR3 reads CASSDPGGSTGELFF. The CDR3 coding sequence is TGCGCCAGCAGTGACCCAGGGGGGAGCACCGGGGAGCTGTTTTTT.

This sequence joins TRBV28 and TRBJ2-7, with D hard to call. The CDR3 is 13 residues long. V was cut by 5 bases and J by 0 bases, with 8 bases left in between. The V gene's germline CDR1 is MDHEN and CDR2 SYDVKM. The CDR3 reads CASSPEISYEQYF. The CDR3 bases are TGTGCCAGCAGTCCGGAAATCTCCTACGAGCAGTACTTC.

This clone came up a few times. The chain couples TRBV5-1 to TRBJ1-2, with D unresolved. Between the trimmed V and J ends, which lost 4 bases and 8 bases, there was a span of 12 bases. CDR3 length equals 12 residues. Germline CDR1 SGHRS, CDR2 YFSETQ. CDR3 protein: CASSPGVRGYTF. The CDR3 region has the DNA TGCGCCAGCAGCCCGGGAGTACGAGGCTACACCTTC.

The genes are TRBV10-2 and TRBJ1-2; TRBD1 matches at 10 bases. Germline V lookup: CDR1 WSHSY, CDR2 SAAADI. CDR3 length equals 13 residues. With V trimmed by 8 bases and J by 8 bases, 8 bases remained unmatched. In nucleotides, the CDR3 is TGCGCCAGCCGTCTGGGACAGGGGAGCGGCTACACCTTC. Translating gives CASRLGQGSGYTF.

This chain joins TRBV28 and TRBJ1-2; TRBD1 matches at 7 bases. Trimming removed 6 bases from V and 2 bases from J; junction bases left unmatched: 15. The CDR3 contains 17 residues. Germline assignment: CDR1 MDHEN and CDR2 SYDVKM. CDR3 sequence: CASSLTRQGRVNYGYTF. In DNA form, the CDR3 reads TGTGCCAGCAGCCTGACTCGACAGGGAAGGGTAAACTATGGCTACACCTTC.

The chain is built from TRBV25-1 and TRBJ2-1, with TRBD2 matching 10 bases. Germline assignment: CDR1 MGHDK and CDR2 SYGVNS. Unmatched junction bases numbered 6, after V lost 4 bases and J lost 0 bases. CDR3 size: 17 residues. This CDR3 reads CASSVNSGGNSYNEQFF. The CDR3 coding sequence is TGTGCCAGCAGTGTCAATAGCGGGGGGAACTCCTACAATGAGCAGTTCTTC.

The chain links TRBV18 to TRBJ2-2, with TRBD1 matching 9 bases. Germline trimming cut 5 bases from V and 3 bases from J; bases unmatched to any gene: 7. Germline V gives CDR1 KGHSH, CDR2 LQKENI. The CDR3 totals 16 residues. The CDR3: CASSSDRGRDTGELFF. The CDR3 coding sequence is TGTGCCAGCTCAAGCGACAGGGGGAGAGACACCGGGGAGCTGTTTTTT. Based on the CDR3 plus reference TRBV18 and TRBJ2-2, the full variable domain is NAGVMQNPRHLVRRRGQEARLRCSPMKGHSHVYWYRQLPEEGLKFMVYLQKENIIDESGMPKERFSAEFPKEGPSILRIQQVVRGDSAAYFCASSSDRGRDTGELFFGEGSRLTVL.

The chain recombines TRBV19 with TRBJ1-1; 10 bases align to TRBD1. The V and J ends lost 1 base and 1 base, in that order; junction bases with no gene match: 9. Per germline, CDR1 LNHDA and CDR2 SQIVND (reference sequence). The CDR3 is made up of 18 amino acids. For the CDR3, the DNA is TGTGCCAGTAGTATAGCGAGGGACAGGGGTTGGAGGAACACTGAAGCTTTCTTT. This sequence encodes CASSIARDRGWRNTEAFF.